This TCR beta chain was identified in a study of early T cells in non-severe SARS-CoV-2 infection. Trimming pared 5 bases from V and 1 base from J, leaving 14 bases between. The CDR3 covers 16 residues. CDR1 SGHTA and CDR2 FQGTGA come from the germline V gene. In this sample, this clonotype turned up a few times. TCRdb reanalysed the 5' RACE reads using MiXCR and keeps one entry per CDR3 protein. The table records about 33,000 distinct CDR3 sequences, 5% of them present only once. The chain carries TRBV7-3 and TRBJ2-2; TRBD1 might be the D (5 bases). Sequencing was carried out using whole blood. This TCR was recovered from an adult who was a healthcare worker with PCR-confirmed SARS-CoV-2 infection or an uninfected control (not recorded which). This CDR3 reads CASSPSGSVNTGELFF. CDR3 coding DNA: TGTGCCAGCAGCCCCTCAGGGTCGGTGAACACCGGGGAGCTGTTTTTT.